This TCR beta chain was obtained from a study of cytomegalovirus exposure and HLA in healthy donors. The PCR employed 60 Vbeta primers together with 13 Jbeta primers. Produced via immunoSEQ multiplex PCR; TCRdb's table is partial and in-frame only. The sample yields about 140,000 clones, approximately 82% seen once. With 6 bases clipped from V and 3 bases from J, the junction kept 16 bases outside the gene matches. The CDR3 length is 17 residues. Germline V gene lookup returns CDR1 SNHLY and CDR2 FYNNEI. The V gene is TRBV2, the J gene TRBJ1-2, with TRBD1 matching 7 bases. The sequencing input was PBMCs. This clonotype was obtained from a man between 40 and 49 years old in good health and CMV-seronegative. The CDR3 DNA reads as TGTGCCAGCAGCGTCCCGGGACAGAAAGTTGAGCACTATGGCTACACCTTC. Translation gives CASSVPGQKVEHYGYTF.